The T cell receptor beta chain described here comes from a study of beta chain features in type 1 diabetes. Points on this clone: The antigen is unknown.

Study observations and caveats: Type 1 diabetes patients showed a moderate but significant shortening of TCRB CDR3s in all four CD4+ subsets.

Investigators reverse transcribed all isolated RNA, so they sequenced expressed TCRB transcripts. There were millions of reads on average in the naive, central memory and regulatory T cell samples. Using immunoSEQ multiplex PCR, the repertoire was profiled, and TCRdb retains in-frame clones only, with some absent. The sample has about 710,000 clones; more than 13% are singletons. In all sorted populations, purity surpassed 95%. The germline CDR1 and CDR2 sequences are MNHNY and SVGAGI (reference sequence). V gave up 7 bases and J gave up 1 base, with 10 bases separating them. The CDR3 spans 13 residues.

The receptor's source is a man between 18 and 29 years old with type 1 diabetes. Source material: naive CD4+ T cells from blood. The rearrangement joins TRBV6-6 to TRBJ1-2; D unresolved. The CDR3 bases are TGTGCCAGCATCTTGAGCAGTAACTATGGCTACACCTTC. It specifies CASILSSNYGYTF.